The T cell receptor beta chain described here comes from a study of shared clonotypes between healthy human individuals. Note on this clone: The target antigen is unknown. Other DNA sequences in the sample encode the same CDR3.

Per germline, CDR1 SNHLY and CDR2 FYNNEI. The CDR3 contains 12 residues. The V end was cut by 7 bases, the J end by 0 bases, with 4 bases between. Whole-study results and caveats: Generally, estimated richness proved larger in naive subsets than it did in memory subsets. An expected dependence of interdonor clonotype sharing on sequencing depth was noted.

In the study's own analysis: ImmunoSEQ output held junction-only sequences without quality scores, so filtering differed. Assay: immunoSEQ multiplex PCR; the TCRdb copy retains only in-frame clones and omits some. V, J and clone size derive from that table, while D and trimming were established from the DNA sequence. The table includes a few million clones, approximately 92% detected once. Donors, healthy HIV-negative adults, lacked recent acute infections or vaccinations. This chain joins TRBV2 and TRBJ1-3; no definite D call. Material: naive CD4+ T cells sorted from blood. As to subset: CD45RA+ positively selected. The source of this sequence is a man younger than 30 in good health. CDR3 sequence reads: CASTPSGNTIYF. Written as DNA, the CDR3 is TGTGCCAGCACCCCCTCTGGAAACACCATATATTTT.